A single sample gave rise to the 11 T cell receptor beta chains below, sequenced in a study of T cell responses to AZD1222 COVID-19 vaccine. TCRdb's table, derived via immunoSEQ multiplex PCR, lists solely in-frame clones and lacks some. This table holds about 200,000 clones, over 85% found once. This sample comprised peripheral blood, obtained 28 days after the second dose of the MenACWY control vaccine. These receptor sequences come from an adult who received the MenACWY meningococcal vaccine as a control.

This clone was observed once. This rearrangement joins TRBV24-1 to TRBJ2-1, with D possibly being TRBD1 or TRBD2 (5 bases each). This CDR3 region has 16 residues. V was shortened by 3 bases and J by 5 bases, with 16 bases between the two germline ends. From germline, CDR1 is KGHDR and CDR2 SFDVKD. CDR3 sequence reads: CATSDLSGTQNNEQFF. For the CDR3, the DNA is TGTGCCACCAGTGATCTCTCCGGGACCCAGAACAATGAGCAGTTCTTC.

The genes are TRBV11-2 and TRBJ2-7; D unclear. The CDR3 sequence is 14 residues long. V dropped 5 bases and J dropped 2 bases, with 13 bases sitting between them. The germline CDR1 and CDR2 sequences are SGHAT and FQNNGV. CDR3 nucleotides: TGTGCCAGCAGCCGAGGACGGAATACCTACGAGCAGTACTTC. The encoded protein is CASSRGRNTYEQYF.

The V gene is TRBV7-9, the J gene TRBJ2-7; D is possibly TRBD1 (5 bases). The CDR3 has 14 residues. Germline V lookup: CDR1 SEHNR, CDR2 FQNEAQ (reference sequence). Deletions cut 4 bases from V and 1 base from J, with 11 bases between. CDR3 loop: CASSSDSPSYEQYF. The CDR3 DNA sequence: TGTGCCAGCAGCTCAGACAGCCCTTCCTACGAGCAGTACTTC.

The CDR3 nucleotides read TGTGCCAGCAGTTTCGGGACAGCCTACGAGCAGTACTTC. It yields the protein CASSFGTAYEQYF. The chain has TRBV27 and TRBJ2-7; TRBD1 agrees at 7 bases. CDR3 length: 13 residues. Germline assignment: CDR1 MNHEY and CDR2 SMNVEV (reference sequence). V lost 3 bases and J lost 2; bases outside the gene matches: 1.

The chain has TRBV5-1 and TRBJ1-1, with 9 bases fitting TRBD1. This CDR3 has 13 residues. Looked up from germline, CDR1 is SGHRS and CDR2 is YFSETQ. The junction had 12 bases not matched to a gene; V was cut back by 8 bases and J by 10 bases. The CDR3 nucleotides are TGCGCCAGTCGCGGGACAGGGAGGGTTGGAGCTTTCTTT. Encoded protein: CASRGTGRVGAFF.

V is TRBV3-1 (or the pseudogene TRBV3-2) and J is TRBJ2-7; tentatively, D is TRBD2 (6 bases). The CDR3 contains 13 residues. Germline V gene lookup returns CDR1 LGHDT and CDR2 YNNKEL (reference sequence). Trimming pared 0 bases from V and 6 bases from J, leaving 9 bases between. CDR3 DNA sequence: TGTGCCAGCAGCCAAGATCGGAGGGGCGAGCAGTACTTC. Amino acids: CASSQDRRGEQYF.

V usage is TRBV21-1 and J usage is TRBJ1-2. TRBV21-1 is a pseudogene segment. This CDR3 has 16 residues. The CDR3 DNA reads TGTGCCAGCAGCAAGGGGGGGCTTTCCCTCAACTATGGCTACACCTTC. It encodes CASSKGGLSLNYGYTF.

This chain joins TRBV12-5 and TRBJ2-7; perhaps D is TRBD1 or TRBD2 (5 bases each). Trimming cost V 6 bases and J 2 bases, with 20 bases left between them. CDR1 and CDR2 from the germline V gene are LGHNT and FRNRAP. The CDR3 totals 16 residues. DNA of the CDR3: TGTGCTAGTGGCCTACTACTCGGGGCAGCGGCCTACGAGCAGTACTTC. Translating gives CASGLLLGAAAYEQYF.

The V gene is TRBV19, the J gene TRBJ1-4, with D tentatively TRBD1 (5 bases). CDR1 and CDR2 (germline): LNHDA, SQIVND (reference sequence). There are 14 residues in the CDR3. V lost 5 bases and J lost 4, with 11 bases in between. This CDR3 is CASSPGLNNEKLFF. DNA of the CDR3: TGTGCCAGTAGTCCGGGACTGAATAATGAAAAACTGTTTTTT.

The chain links TRBV9 to TRBJ1-2; weak D call: TRBD1 (6 bases). V was trimmed by 3 bases and J by 3 bases, leaving 21 bases between them. Germline CDR1 SGDLS, CDR2 YYNGEE. This CDR3 is built from 17 residues. Here the CDR3 reads CASSAHPGGLYDYGYTF. CDR3 DNA sequence: TGTGCCAGCAGCGCCCACCCGGGGGGGCTTTATGACTATGGCTACACCTTC.

The genes are TRBV3-1 (or the pseudogene TRBV3-2) and TRBJ2-7, with 8 bases fitting TRBD2. The CDR3 contains 14 residues. CDR1 is LGHDT, CDR2 YNNKEL, per germline (reference sequence). The V and J ends lost 1 base and 5 bases, in that order; junction bases with no gene match: 4. The CDR3 reads CASSQVAGSNEQYF. The DNA of the CDR3 is TGTGCCAGCAGCCAAGTAGCGGGAAGCAACGAGCAGTACTTC.